The 23 T cell receptor beta chains in this list originate from one sample, sequenced in a study of shared clonotypes between healthy human individuals. Generated by immunoSEQ multiplex PCR, the TCRdb table keeps only in-frame clones and is missing some. The sample lists more than 450,000 clones; 70% to 80% were seen once. Input material: PBMCs. All receptors come from a woman aged 40-49 years in good health. Some clones in this sample may be carry-over from other donors' samples.

This clone has just one count. The identical CDR3 is also encoded by other nucleotide sequences in the sample. The chain combines TRBV5-1 with TRBJ2-2; 10 bases agree with TRBD2. Germline V gene lookup returns CDR1 SGHRS and CDR2 YFSETQ. V gave up 5 bases and J gave up 0 bases; unmatched junction bases: 1. The CDR3 covers 15 residues. The CDR3 loop is CASSLAGANTGELFF. The CDR3 DNA sequence: TGCGCCAGCAGTCTAGCGGGAGCGAACACCGGGGAGCTGTTTTTT.

The chain uses TRBV28 and TRBJ2-1; 8 bases are a match to TRBD2. CDR1 MDHEN and CDR2 SYDVKM come from the germline V gene. The CDR3 extends over 17 amino acids. The V segment lost 6 bases and the J segment 0 bases; nucleotides outside the gene matches: 10. CDR3 DNA: TGTGCCAGCAGGGATACTAGCGGCTTACACTCCTACAATGAGCAGTTCTTC. Translation: CASRDTSGLHSYNEQFF.

This clone was observed a single time. V is TRBV7-8 and J is TRBJ2-6; tentatively, D is TRBD1 (5 bases). The V end lost 1 base, the J end lost 1 base, and 14 bases lay between the germline ends. The CDR3 extends over 18 amino acids. CDR1 is SGHVS, CDR2 FQNEAQ, per germline. The CDR3, as DNA: TGTGCCAGCAGCTTAGGCAGGGTGTTGTATTCTGGGGCCAACGTCCTGACTTTC. Translating it yields CASSLGRVLYSGANVLTF.

In this sample, this clone turned up once. The chain employs TRBV7-2 and TRBJ2-3; 8 positions agree with TRBD2. The J segment lost 3 bases and the V segment lost 1 base, leaving 3 bases of the junction unmatched. The germline V gene has CDR1 SGHTA and CDR2 FQGNSA. The CDR3 runs to 15 residues. The CDR3 sequence is CASSLVAGSTDTQYF. In DNA form, the CDR3 reads TGTGCCAGCAGCTTAGTAGCGGGAAGTACAGATACGCAGTATTTT.

The gene calls are TRBV7-6 and TRBJ2-1; D gene unclear. The V and J ends lost 3 bases and 4 bases respectively, with 4 bases between them. The CDR3 totals 12 residues. The germline V gene encodes CDR1 SGHVS and CDR2 FNYEAQ. The CDR3 spells CASSFRYNEQFF. Written as DNA, the CDR3 is TGTGCCAGCAGCTTTAGATACAATGAGCAGTTCTTC.

This clone was recorded only once. The chain carries TRBV10-3 and TRBJ2-4; D is undetermined. V lost 3 bases, J lost 0 bases, and 6 bases lay in between. The length of the CDR3 is 14 residues. Germline CDR1 reads ENHRY; CDR2 reads SYGVKD. The CDR3 loop is CAISDQVAKNIQYF. CDR3 in DNA: TGTGCCATCAGTGATCAGGTAGCCAAAAACATTCAGTACTTC.

V gene TRBV7-9 combines with J gene TRBJ2-1; perhaps TRBD1 as D (5 bases). Germline V gene lookup returns CDR1 SEHNR and CDR2 FQNEAQ (reference sequence). The V end lost 5 bases, the J end lost 4 bases, and 9 bases lay between the germline ends. CDR3 length equals 13 residues. CDR3 nucleotide sequence: TGTGCCAGCAGCGACAGACAGTACAATGAGCAGTTCTTC. This translates into CASSDRQYNEQFF.

The chain is built from TRBV10-3 and TRBJ2-1, with 14 bases fitting TRBD2. The CDR3 loop spans 18 amino acids. V shed 3 bases, J shed 15 bases, and the junction held 19 bases outside the gene matches. Germline assignment: CDR1 ENHRY and CDR2 SYGVKD. The CDR3 DNA reads as TGTGCCATCAGTGATCTCCGACTAGCGGGAGGGCCGGGGTCTACGTGGTTCTTC. Translating it yields CAISDLRLAGGPGSTWFF.

The V gene is TRBV9, the J gene TRBJ2-1; the D gene is possibly TRBD1 (6 bases). The CDR3 runs to 15 residues. The V end lost 3 bases, the J end lost 4 bases, and 14 bases lay between the germline ends. Germline-derived CDR1 and CDR2 are SGDLS and YYNGEE. The DNA of the CDR3 is TGTGCCAGCAGCGAACAGGGCAACGGGTACAATGAGCAGTTCTTC. Its translation is CASSEQGNGYNEQFF.

The chain links TRBV2 to TRBJ2-2; possibly TRBD2 for D (5 bases). This CDR3 has 13 residues. CDR1 SNHLY and CDR2 FYNNEI come from the germline V gene. V was pared by 4 bases and J by 7 bases, with 10 bases between. The CDR3 here is CASSGGSVGELFF. The CDR3 nucleotides read TGTGCCAGCAGTGGAGGGTCCGTCGGGGAGCTGTTTTTT.

The rearrangement joins TRBV27 to TRBJ1-5, with D unresolved. Germline lookup yields CDR1 MNHEY and CDR2 SMNVEV (reference sequence). The ends were cut back, 6 bases at V and 6 bases at J, with 15 bases in the middle. The CDR3 length is 14 residues. In DNA form, the CDR3 reads TGTGCCAGCAGAACGAGATTTAGTAGTCAGCCCCAGCATTTT. Encoded protein: CASRTRFSSQPQHF.

This clone was seen only a few times. The chain links TRBV11-2 to TRBJ2-5, with D hard to call. Germline V lookup: CDR1 SGHAT, CDR2 FQNNGV. CDR3 length: 14 amino acids. Trimming stripped 5 bases from V and 2 bases from J, with 12 bases between. The CDR3 region is CASSPIKRQETQYF. The DNA for the CDR3 is TGTGCCAGCAGCCCGATCAAGAGACAAGAGACCCAGTACTTC.

The V call is TRBV25-1, the J call TRBJ2-5; tentatively, D is TRBD1 or TRBD2 (5 bases each). The J call could be wrong; TRBJ2-7 is a better fit for the DNA end. Germline values: CDR1 MGHDK, CDR2 SYGVNS. The CDR3 totals 13 residues. The CDR3 sequence: CASSEGGPGEQYF. The CDR3 region has the DNA TGTGCCAGCAGTGAAGGGGGTCCAGGCGAGCAGTACTTC.

This clone was seen a few times. The chain has TRBV6-4 and TRBJ2-7, with 9 bases matching TRBD1. V lost 4 bases to trimming and J lost 5 bases; unmatched junction nucleotides: 9. This CDR3 is 15 amino acids long. The germline V gene has CDR1 MRHNA and CDR2 SNTAGT. The CDR3 is CASSATGGAGDEQYF. As DNA, the CDR3 is TGTGCCAGCAGTGCCACAGGGGGCGCGGGTGACGAGCAGTACTTC.

Worth noting for this clone: Other DNA sequences in this sample translate to the same CDR3. The rearrangement joins TRBV5-5 to TRBJ2-7, with 9 bases fitting TRBD1. The CDR3 is made up of 16 amino acids. The J segment lost 2 bases and the V segment lost 3 bases, leaving 9 bases of the junction unmatched. Per the germline V gene, CDR1 is SGHKS and CDR2 is YYEKEE (reference sequence). As DNA, the CDR3 is TGTGCCAGCAGCTGGGAAGACACAGGGGGCGCCTACGAGCAGTACTTC. It yields the protein CASSWEDTGGAYEQYF.

CDR3 loop: CASSLEGEALYGYTF. CDR3 nucleotide sequence: TGTGCCAGCAGCTTAGAGGGTGAGGCTCTCTATGGCTACACCTTC. The chain uses TRBV7-2 and TRBJ1-2; D gene ambiguous. Deletions cut 1 base from V and 4 bases from J, with 13 bases between. CDR3 length equals 15 residues. In germline, CDR1 is SGHTA, CDR2 FQGNSA.

The chain has TRBV28 and TRBJ1-5; 10 bases line up with TRBD1. Germline values: CDR1 MDHEN, CDR2 SYDVKM. The ends lost 6 bases at V and 6 bases at J; junction bases unmatched: 8. CDR3 length: 15 amino acids. The DNA of the CDR3 is TGTGCCAGCAGATTAGCCGGGACAGGGGCTCAGCCCCAGCATTTT. Translation gives CASRLAGTGAQPQHF.

V gene TRBV11-2 combines with J gene TRBJ2-3, with 7 bases fitting TRBD2. The length of the CDR3 is 14 residues. J gave up 5 bases and V 1 base, and 3 bases lay outside the gene matches. The germline gives CDR1 SGHAT, CDR2 FQNNGV. Here the CDR3 reads CASSLGGGIDTQYF. CDR3 nucleotides: TGTGCCAGCAGCTTAGGGGGGGGGATAGATACGCAGTATTTT.

V and J are TRBV2 and TRBJ2-7; 8 bases map to TRBD1. The CDR3 is 13 amino acids. The germline V gene encodes CDR1 SNHLY and CDR2 FYNNEI. V dropped 10 bases and J dropped 6; count of bases not matched to a gene: 11. The CDR3 here is CAIKTGVIGEQYF. The CDR3 DNA sequence: TGTGCCATCAAGACAGGGGTGATCGGCGAGCAGTACTTC.

This chain uses TRBV11-3 with TRBJ2-1; no definite D call. Germline CDR1 reads SGHNT; CDR2 reads YENEEA. This CDR3 comprises 13 residues. V was shortened by 5 bases and J by 1 base, with 6 bases between the two germline ends. CDR3 in amino acids: CASSVGSYNEQFF. DNA for the CDR3: TGTGCCAGCAGCGTTGGTTCCTACAATGAGCAGTTCTTC.

This clone has only a few counts. The chain employs TRBV5-5 and TRBJ2-7; possible D gene TRBD1, 6 bases. The V and J ends lost 0 bases and 3 bases respectively, with 13 bases between them. This CDR3 contains 15 residues. Looked up from germline, CDR1 is SGHKS and CDR2 is YYEKEE (reference sequence). CDR3 nucleotide sequence: TGTGCCAGCAGCTTGGCGGGCCAGGGGTACTACGAGCAGTACTTC. Translation: CASSLAGQGYYEQYF.

CDR3 DNA: TGTGCCAGCAGTTTTCCCCCAGGGTCCGGGGAGCTGTTTTTT. This gives the protein CASSFPPGSGELFF. The V call is TRBV28, the J call TRBJ2-2, with TRBD1 as a possible D gene (5 bases). The CDR3 contains 14 residues. Germline CDR1 MDHEN, CDR2 SYDVKM. V shed 3 bases and J shed 6 bases, with 11 bases lying between them.

The rearrangement links TRBV7-9 to TRBJ2-3, with D tentatively TRBD2 (6 bases). Deletions cut 5 bases from V and 2 bases from J, with 11 bases between. Germline CDR1 SEHNR, CDR2 FQNEAQ (reference sequence). The CDR3 is 14 amino acids. CDR3 in DNA: TGTGCCAGCAGCCCCCGGACTAACACAGATACGCAGTATTTT. This codes for CASSPRTNTDTQYF.